This TCR beta chain was captured in a study of blood T cells in healthy people across ages. Together with a sample-barcoded 5' primer, a J-beta primer mix was included in a second PCR lasting about 6 to 11 cycles. Each CDR3 protein is one row after TCRdb ran MiXCR on the 5' RACE reads. The data show some 560,000 distinct CDR3 sequences, with roughly a quarter seen just once and about 3.9% held by the top ten. As concerns this clonotype: Its antigen is undetermined.

Study observations and caveats: A roughly linear fall in TCR beta diversity per million T cells was seen with increasing age.

The V gene end was trimmed by 5 bases and the J gene end by 7 bases; junction bases not matched to a gene: 10. Germline CDR1 SEHNR, CDR2 FQNEAQ (reference sequence). The CDR3 is made up of 15 amino acids. The same sample was also used in a study of T cells of mothers and their children. Per that study: Amplification in the second PCR used the M1S primer, which added sample barcodes and 2-4 random nucleotides.

The sequence was obtained from a boy aged 2 to 10 in good health. The chain carries TRBV7-9 and TRBJ2-5; 10 bases agree with TRBD2. The sample was blood. The CDR3 reads CASSPGLADSGTQYF. The CDR3 DNA sequence: TGTGCCAGCAGCCCCGGACTAGCGGACTCGGGGACCCAGTACTTC.